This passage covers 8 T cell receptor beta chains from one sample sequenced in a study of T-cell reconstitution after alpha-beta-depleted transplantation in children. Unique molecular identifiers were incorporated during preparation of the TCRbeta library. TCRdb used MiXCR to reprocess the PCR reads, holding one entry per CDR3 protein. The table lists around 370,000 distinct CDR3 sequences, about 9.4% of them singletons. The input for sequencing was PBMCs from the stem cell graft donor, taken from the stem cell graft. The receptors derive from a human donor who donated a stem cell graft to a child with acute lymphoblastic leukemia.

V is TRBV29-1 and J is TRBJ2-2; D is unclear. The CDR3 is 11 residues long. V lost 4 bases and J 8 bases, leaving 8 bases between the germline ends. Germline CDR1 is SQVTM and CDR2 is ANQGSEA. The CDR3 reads CSVVFSGELFF. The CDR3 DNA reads TGCAGCGTTGTATTTAGTGGGGAGCTGTTTTTT.

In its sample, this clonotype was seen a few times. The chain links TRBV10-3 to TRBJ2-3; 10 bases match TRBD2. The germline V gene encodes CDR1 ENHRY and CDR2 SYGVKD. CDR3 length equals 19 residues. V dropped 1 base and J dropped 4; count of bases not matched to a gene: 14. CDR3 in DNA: TGTGCCATCAGTGAGTGGCAGTACAGCGGGAGGGAGGTCGCAGATACGCAGTATTTT. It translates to CAISEWQYSGREVADTQYF.

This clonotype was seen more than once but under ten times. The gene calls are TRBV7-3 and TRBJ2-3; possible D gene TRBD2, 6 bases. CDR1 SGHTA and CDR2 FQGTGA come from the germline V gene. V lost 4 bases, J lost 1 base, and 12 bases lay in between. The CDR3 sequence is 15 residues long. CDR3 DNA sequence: TGTGCCAGCAGCTCCACGACGGGAGGCACAGATACGCAGTATTTT. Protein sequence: CASSSTTGGTDTQYF.

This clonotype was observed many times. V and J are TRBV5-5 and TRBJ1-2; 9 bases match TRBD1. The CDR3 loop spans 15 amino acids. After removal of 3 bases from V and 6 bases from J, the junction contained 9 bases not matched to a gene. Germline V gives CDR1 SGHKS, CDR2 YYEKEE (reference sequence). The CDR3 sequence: CASSSSTGTGNGYTF. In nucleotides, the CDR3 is TGTGCCAGCAGCTCCTCAACCGGGACAGGGAATGGCTACACCTTC.

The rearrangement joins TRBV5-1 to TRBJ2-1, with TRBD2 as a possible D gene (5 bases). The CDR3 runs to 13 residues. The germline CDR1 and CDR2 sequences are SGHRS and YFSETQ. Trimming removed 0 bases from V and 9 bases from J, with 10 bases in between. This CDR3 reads CASSLVTGSEQFF. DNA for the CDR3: TGCGCCAGCAGCTTGGTTACGGGAAGTGAGCAGTTCTTC.

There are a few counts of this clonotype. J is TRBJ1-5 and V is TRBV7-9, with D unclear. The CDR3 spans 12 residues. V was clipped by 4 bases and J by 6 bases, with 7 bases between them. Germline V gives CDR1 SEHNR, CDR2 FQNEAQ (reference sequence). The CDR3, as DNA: TGTGCCAGCAGCTCCGACTTTCAGCCCCAGCATTTT. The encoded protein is CASSSDFQPQHF.

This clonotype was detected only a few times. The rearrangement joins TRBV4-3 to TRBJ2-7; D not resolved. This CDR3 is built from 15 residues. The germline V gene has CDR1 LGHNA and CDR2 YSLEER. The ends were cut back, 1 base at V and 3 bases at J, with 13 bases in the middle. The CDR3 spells CASSQGWRSNYEQYF. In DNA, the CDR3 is TGCGCCAGCAGCCAAGGCTGGAGATCGAACTACGAGCAGTACTTC.

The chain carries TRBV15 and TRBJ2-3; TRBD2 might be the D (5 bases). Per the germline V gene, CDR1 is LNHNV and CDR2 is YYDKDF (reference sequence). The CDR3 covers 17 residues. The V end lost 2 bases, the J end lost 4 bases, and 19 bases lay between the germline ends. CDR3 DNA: TGTGCCACCAGCAGACTCCCAGCGGAGGTTTATGCAGATACGCAGTATTTT. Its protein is CATSRLPAEVYADTQYF.